A selection of T cell receptor beta chains follows, all from one sample in a study of CD8 T cells in ankylosing spondylitis. MiXCR, applied by TCRdb to the 5' RACE reads, yields one record per CDR3 protein. There are about 240,000 distinct CDR3 sequences in the sample; around 9.2% occur only once, and nearly 7% lies in the top ten. The source material was blood, either unsorted or a sorted T cell fraction (not recorded which). The receptor source for this set is a male donor with ankylosing spondylitis or in good health (not recorded which). Each CDR3 is given with its conserved first and last residue. The D gene is left open where the match is weak. Size is omitted from some rows. Given values are once, few, many or a class for expanded clones.

clone_size: NA
d_call: TRBD2
v_call: TRBV7-3
j_call: TRBJ2-1
cdr3_aa: CASGLAGANNEQFF
cdr3_nt: TGTGCCAGTGGGCTAGCGGGAGCTAACAATGAGCAGTTCTTC

clone_size: NA
d_call: TRBD1
v_call: TRBV2
j_call: TRBJ2-7
cdr3_aa: CATRTGFPLVQYF
cdr3_nt: TGTGCCACCCGGACAGGGTTTCCTCTCGTGCAGTACTTC

clone_size: NA
d_call: TRBD2
v_call: TRBV5-5
j_call: TRBJ2-1
cdr3_aa: CASSLQTSVYNEQFF
cdr3_nt: TGTGCCAGCAGCTTGCAGACTAGCGTCTACAATGAGCAGTTCTTC

clone_size: many
d_call: TRBD1
v_call: TRBV18
j_call: TRBJ1-5
cdr3_aa: CASSPDRGQPQHF
cdr3_nt: TGTGCCAGCTCACCCGACAGGGGTCAGCCCCAGCATTTT

clone_size: NA
d_call: NA
v_call: TRBV6-1
j_call: TRBJ2-7
cdr3_aa: CASSEWQREQYF
cdr3_nt: TGTGCCAGCAGTGAATGGCAGCGCGAGCAGTACTTC

clone_size: many
d_call: NA
v_call: TRBV20-1
j_call: TRBJ2-7
cdr3_aa: CSAILALSSYEQYF
cdr3_nt: TGCAGTGCTATTCTAGCGTTGAGCTCCTACGAGCAGTACTTC

clone_size: many
d_call: NA
v_call: TRBV20-1
j_call: TRBJ1-1
cdr3_aa: CSARRGRTEAFF
cdr3_nt: TGCAGTGCTAGGCGGGGGCGGACTGAAGCTTTCTTT

clone_size: few
d_call: TRBD2
v_call: TRBV5-1
j_call: TRBJ2-3
cdr3_aa: CASSLTGTSGTDTQYF
cdr3_nt: TGCGCCAGCAGCTTGACCGGGACTAGCGGCACAGATACGCAGTATTTT

clone_size: many
d_call: TRBD2
v_call: TRBV12-3/TRBV12-4
j_call: TRBJ2-1
cdr3_aa: CASSPGTSGGLHEQFF
cdr3_nt: TGTGCCAGCAGTCCGGGGACTAGCGGGGGACTCCATGAGCAGTTCTTC

clone_size: NA
d_call: TRBD1
v_call: TRBV27
j_call: TRBJ2-1
cdr3_aa: CASSLSGQGRNEQFF
cdr3_nt: TGTGCCAGCAGTTTATCAGGACAGGGTAGGAATGAGCAGTTCTTC

clone_size: many
d_call: NA
v_call: TRBV27
j_call: TRBJ2-1
cdr3_aa: CASGNRFF
cdr3_nt: TGTGCCAGCGGTAATCGATTCTTC